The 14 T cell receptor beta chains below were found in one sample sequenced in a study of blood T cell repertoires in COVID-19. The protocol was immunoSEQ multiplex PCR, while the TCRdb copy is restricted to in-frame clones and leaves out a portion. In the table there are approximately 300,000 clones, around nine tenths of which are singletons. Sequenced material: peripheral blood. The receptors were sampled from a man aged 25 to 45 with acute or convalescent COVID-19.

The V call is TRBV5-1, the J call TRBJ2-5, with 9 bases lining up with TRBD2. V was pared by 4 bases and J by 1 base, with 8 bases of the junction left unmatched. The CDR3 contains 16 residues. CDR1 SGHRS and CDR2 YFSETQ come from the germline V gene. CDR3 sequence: CASSGGPSGAQETQYF. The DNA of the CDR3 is TGCGCCAGCAGCGGCGGGCCTAGCGGGGCCCAAGAGACCCAGTACTTC. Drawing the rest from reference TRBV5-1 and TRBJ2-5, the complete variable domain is KAGVTQTPRYLIKTRGQQVTLSCSPISGHRSVSWYQQTPGQGLQFLFEYFSETQRNKGNFPGRFSGRQFSNSRSEMNVSTLELGDSALYLCASSGGPSGAQETQYFGPGTRLLVL.

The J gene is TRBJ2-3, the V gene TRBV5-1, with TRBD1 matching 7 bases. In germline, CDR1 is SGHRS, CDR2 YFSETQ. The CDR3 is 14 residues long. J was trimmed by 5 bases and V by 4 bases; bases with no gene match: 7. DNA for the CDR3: TGCGCCAGCAGCGGTGGACAGGCGTTAGATACGCAGTATTTT. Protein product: CASSGGQALDTQYF. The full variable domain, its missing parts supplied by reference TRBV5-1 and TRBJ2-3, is KAGVTQTPRYLIKTRGQQVTLSCSPISGHRSVSWYQQTPGQGLQFLFEYFSETQRNKGNFPGRFSGRQFSNSRSEMNVSTLELGDSALYLCASSGGQALDTQYFGPGTRLTVL.

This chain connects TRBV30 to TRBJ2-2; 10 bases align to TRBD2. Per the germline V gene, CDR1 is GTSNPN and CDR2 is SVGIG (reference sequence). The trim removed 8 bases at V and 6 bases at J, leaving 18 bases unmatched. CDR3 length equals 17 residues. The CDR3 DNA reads TGTGCCCTCCCCGGGGCTCCGGGGACTAGCGACCCCGGGGAGCTGTTTTTT. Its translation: CALPGAPGTSDPGELFF. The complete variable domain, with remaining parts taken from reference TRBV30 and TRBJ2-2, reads SQTIHQWPATLVQPVGSPLSLECTVEGTSNPNLYWYRQAAGRGLQLLFYSVGIGQISSEVPQNLSASRPQDRQFILSSKKLLLSDSGFYLCALPGAPGTSDPGELFFGEGSRLTVL.

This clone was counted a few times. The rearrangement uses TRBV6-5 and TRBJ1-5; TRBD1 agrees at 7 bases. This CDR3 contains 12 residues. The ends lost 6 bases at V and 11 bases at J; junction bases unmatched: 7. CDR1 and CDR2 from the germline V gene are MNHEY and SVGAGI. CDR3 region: CASSPDRVSQHF. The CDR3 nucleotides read TGTGCCAGCAGCCCCGACAGGGTGTCCCAGCATTTT.

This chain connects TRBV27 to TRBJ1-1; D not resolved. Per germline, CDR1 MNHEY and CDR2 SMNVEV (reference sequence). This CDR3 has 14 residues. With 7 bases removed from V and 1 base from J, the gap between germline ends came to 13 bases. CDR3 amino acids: CASKQIPGNTEAFF. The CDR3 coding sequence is TGTGCCAGCAAACAAATCCCGGGGAACACTGAAGCTTTCTTT.

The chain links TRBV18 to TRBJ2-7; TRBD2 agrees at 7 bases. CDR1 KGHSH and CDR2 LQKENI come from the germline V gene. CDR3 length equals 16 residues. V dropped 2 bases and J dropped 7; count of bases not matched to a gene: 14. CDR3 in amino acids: CASSPGQSGVLGEQYF. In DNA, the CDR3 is TGTGCCAGCTCACCAGGTCAGAGCGGGGTACTGGGTGAGCAGTACTTC. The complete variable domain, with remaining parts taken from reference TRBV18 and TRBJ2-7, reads NAGVMQNPRHLVRRRGQEARLRCSPMKGHSHVYWYRQLPEEGLKFMVYLQKENIIDESGMPKERFSAEFPKEGPSILRIQQVVRGDSAAYFCASSPGQSGVLGEQYFGPGTRLTVT.

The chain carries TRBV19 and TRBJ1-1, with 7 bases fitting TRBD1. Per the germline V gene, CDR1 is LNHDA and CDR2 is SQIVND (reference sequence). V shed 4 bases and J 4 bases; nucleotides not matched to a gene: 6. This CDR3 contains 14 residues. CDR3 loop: CASSSEQGSTEAFF. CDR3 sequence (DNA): TGTGCCAGTAGTAGCGAACAGGGGAGCACTGAAGCTTTCTTT.

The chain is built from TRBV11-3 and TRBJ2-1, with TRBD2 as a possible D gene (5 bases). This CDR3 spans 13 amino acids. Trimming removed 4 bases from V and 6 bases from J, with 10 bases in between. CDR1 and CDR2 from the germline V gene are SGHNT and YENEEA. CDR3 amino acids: CASSSPSGNEQFF. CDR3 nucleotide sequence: TGTGCCAGCAGCTCCCCGAGCGGCAATGAGCAGTTCTTC.

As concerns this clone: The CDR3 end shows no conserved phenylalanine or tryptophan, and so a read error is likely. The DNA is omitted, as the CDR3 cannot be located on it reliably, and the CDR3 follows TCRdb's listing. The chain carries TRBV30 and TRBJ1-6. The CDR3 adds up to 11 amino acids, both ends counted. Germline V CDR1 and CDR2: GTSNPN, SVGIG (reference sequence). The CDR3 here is CAWSIPGLVHL.

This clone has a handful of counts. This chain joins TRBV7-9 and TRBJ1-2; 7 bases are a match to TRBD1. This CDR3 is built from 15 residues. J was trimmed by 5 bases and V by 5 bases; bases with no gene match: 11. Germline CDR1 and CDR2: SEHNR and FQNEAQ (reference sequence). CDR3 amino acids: CASSPPGQRDYGYTF. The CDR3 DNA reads TGTGCCAGCAGCCCACCGGGACAGAGAGATTATGGCTACACCTTC.

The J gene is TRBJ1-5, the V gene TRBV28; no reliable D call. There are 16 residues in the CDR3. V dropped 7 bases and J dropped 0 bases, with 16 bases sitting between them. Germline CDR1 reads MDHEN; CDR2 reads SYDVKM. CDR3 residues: CASIGQTQNSNQPQHF. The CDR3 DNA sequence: TGTGCCAGCATTGGGCAGACACAGAATAGCAATCAGCCCCAGCATTTT.

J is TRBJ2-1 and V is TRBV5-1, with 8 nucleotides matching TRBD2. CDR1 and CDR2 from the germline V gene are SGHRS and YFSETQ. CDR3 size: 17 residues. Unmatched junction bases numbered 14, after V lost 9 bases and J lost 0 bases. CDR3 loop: CATSSGLRGSSYNEQFF. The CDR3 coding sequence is TGCGCCACTTCTAGCGGGCTCAGAGGGAGCTCCTACAATGAGCAGTTCTTC.

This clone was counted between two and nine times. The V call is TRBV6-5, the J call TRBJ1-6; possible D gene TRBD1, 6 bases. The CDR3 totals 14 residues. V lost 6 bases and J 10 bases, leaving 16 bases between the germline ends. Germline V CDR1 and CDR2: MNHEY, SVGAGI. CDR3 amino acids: CASRRDNSGSPLHF. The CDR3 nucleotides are TGTGCCAGCAGGAGGGACAACTCGGGATCACCCCTCCACTTT.

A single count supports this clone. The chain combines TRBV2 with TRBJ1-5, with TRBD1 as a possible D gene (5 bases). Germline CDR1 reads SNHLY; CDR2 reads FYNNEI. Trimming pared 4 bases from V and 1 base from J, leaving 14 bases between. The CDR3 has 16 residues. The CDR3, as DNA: TGTGCCAGCAGTGGGGGGGGAGCATGGAGCAATCAGCCCCAGCATTTT. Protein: CASSGGGAWSNQPQHF. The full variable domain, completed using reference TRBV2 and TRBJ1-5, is EPEVTQTPSHQVTQMGQEVILRCVPISNHLYFYWYRQILGQKVEFLVSFYNNEISEKSEIFDDQFSVERPDGSNFTLKIRSTKLEDSAMYFCASSGGGAWSNQPQHFGDGTRLSIL.